The 4 T cell receptor beta chains presented below share a single source sample, sequenced in a study of T cells in Graves' hyperthyroidism and ophthalmopathy. RNA transcripts were the template for amplifying TCR beta CDR3 regions. Primed by the HTBI set, a first-round RT-PCR was run on the TCR CDR3. TCRdb passed the multiplex PCR reads through MiXCR, listing each CDR3 protein once. The data contain around 520,000 distinct CDR3 sequences, around 22% of them singletons. The sequenced material came from blood. The source of these receptors is a woman aged 25 to 39 with Graves' ophthalmopathy.

This clonotype was picked up many times. This chain connects TRBV5-1 to TRBJ1-1; D unclear. The CDR3 length is 15 residues. V was cut by 0 bases and J by 2 bases, with 11 bases left in between. The germline V gene encodes CDR1 SGHRS and CDR2 YFSETQ. In DNA, the CDR3 is TGCGCCAGCAGCTTGGGGAGCAGGTTAAACACTGAAGCTTTCTTT. Protein: CASSLGSRLNTEAFF.

In this sample, this clonotype turned up many times. The chain employs TRBV20-1 and TRBJ2-7, with 9 bases matching TRBD1. The V gene's germline CDR1 is DFQATT and CDR2 SNEGSKA (reference sequence). CDR3 length: 14 residues. J was trimmed by 3 bases and V by 4 bases; bases with no gene match: 7. The CDR3 spells CSANPGQGIYEQYF. CDR3 DNA: TGCAGTGCTAACCCGGGACAGGGTATCTACGAGCAGTACTTC.

The V call is TRBV6-4, the J call TRBJ1-1; D gene ambiguous. Germline V gene data show CDR1 as MRHNA and CDR2 as SNTAGT. The CDR3 consists of 13 residues. The germline V and J ends were trimmed by 5 bases and 2 bases, with 9 bases remaining between them. This chain's CDR3 is CASSLDVNTEAFF. Written as DNA, the CDR3 is TGTGCCAGCAGTCTCGACGTAAACACTGAAGCTTTCTTT.

Note on this clonotype: The CDR3 end shows no conserved phenylalanine or tryptophan, and so a read error is likely. The chain couples TRBV29-1 to TRBJ2-7; D is unresolved. Between the trimmed V and J ends, which lost 2 bases and 5 bases, there was a span of 10 bases. Germline CDR1 is SQVTM and CDR2 is ANQGSEA. This CDR3 region has 12 residues. The CDR3 bases are TGCAGCGTTGAAAGCCGGGCAGACGAGCAGTACTTG. Translated, it gives CSVESRADEQYL.